This T cell receptor beta chain was sequenced in a study of blood T cell repertoires in COVID-19. Study summary: Acute and convalescent COVID-19 samples came from the United States, Italy and Spain.

In the original processing: Amplification with reference gene primers provided the estimates of nucleated cell counts. The method was immunoSEQ multiplex PCR; TCRdb's version includes in-frame clones alone and lacks a portion of them. The V and J calls and the clone size are those of that table, but D and trimming were determined from the DNA. The sample contains 70,000 or so clones, around 89% of which appear only once. The CDR3 runs to 14 residues. V was shortened by 3 bases and J by 2 bases, with 11 bases between the two germline ends. The germline V gene encodes CDR1 KGHSH and CDR2 LQKENI. This TCR derives from a man in his sixties with acute or convalescent COVID-19. Sequencing was carried out using peripheral blood. The rearrangement uses TRBV18 and TRBJ2-7, with a possible D match to TRBD1 (6 bases). CDR3 amino acids: CASSPPTGTYEQYF. The CDR3 DNA reads as TGTGCCAGCTCACCCCCGACAGGAACCTACGAGCAGTACTTC. The full variable domain, completed using reference TRBV18 and TRBJ2-7, is NAGVMQNPRHLVRRRGQEARLRCSPMKGHSHVYWYRQLPEEGLKFMVYLQKENIIDESGMPKERFSAEFPKEGPSILRIQQVVRGDSAAYFCASSPPTGTYEQYFGPGTRLTVT.